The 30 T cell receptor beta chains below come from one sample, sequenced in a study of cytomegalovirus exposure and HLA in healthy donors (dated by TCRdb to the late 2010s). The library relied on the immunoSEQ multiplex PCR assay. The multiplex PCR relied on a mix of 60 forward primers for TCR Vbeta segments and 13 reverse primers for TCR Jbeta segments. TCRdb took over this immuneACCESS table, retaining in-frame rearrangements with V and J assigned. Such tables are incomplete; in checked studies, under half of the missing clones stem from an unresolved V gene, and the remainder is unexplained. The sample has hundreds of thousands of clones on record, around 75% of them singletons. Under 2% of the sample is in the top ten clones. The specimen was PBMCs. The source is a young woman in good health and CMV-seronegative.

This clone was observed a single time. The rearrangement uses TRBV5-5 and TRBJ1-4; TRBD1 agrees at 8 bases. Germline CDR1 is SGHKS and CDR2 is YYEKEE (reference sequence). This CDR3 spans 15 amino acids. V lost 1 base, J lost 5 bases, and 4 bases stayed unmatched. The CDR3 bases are TGTGCCAGCAGCTTGACAGGGGGAGGGAATGAAAAACTGTTTTTT. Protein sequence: CASSLTGGGNEKLFF.

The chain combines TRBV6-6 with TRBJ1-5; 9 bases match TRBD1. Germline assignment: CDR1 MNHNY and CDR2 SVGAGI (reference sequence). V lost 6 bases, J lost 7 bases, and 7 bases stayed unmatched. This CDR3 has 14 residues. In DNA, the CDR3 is TGTGCCAGCAGACTGGGACAGGGAGAGCAGCCCCAGCATTTT. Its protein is CASRLGQGEQPQHF.

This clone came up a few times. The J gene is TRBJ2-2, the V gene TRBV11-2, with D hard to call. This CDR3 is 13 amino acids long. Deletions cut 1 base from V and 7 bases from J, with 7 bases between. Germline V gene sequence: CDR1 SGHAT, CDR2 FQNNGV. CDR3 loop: CASSLGRDGELFF. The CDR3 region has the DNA TGTGCCAGCAGCTTAGGTCGAGACGGGGAGCTGTTTTTT.

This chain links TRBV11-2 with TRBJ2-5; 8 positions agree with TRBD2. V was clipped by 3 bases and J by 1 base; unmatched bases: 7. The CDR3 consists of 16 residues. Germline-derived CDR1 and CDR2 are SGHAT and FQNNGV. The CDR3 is CASSFTGGVFQETQYF. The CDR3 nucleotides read TGTGCCAGCAGCTTCACGGGGGGGGTTTTCCAAGAGACCCAGTACTTC.

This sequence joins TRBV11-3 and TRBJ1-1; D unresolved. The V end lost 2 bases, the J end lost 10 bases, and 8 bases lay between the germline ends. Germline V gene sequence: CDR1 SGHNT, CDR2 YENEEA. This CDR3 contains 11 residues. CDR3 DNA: TGTGCCAGCAGCTTAAGCCGAGGAGCTTTCTTT. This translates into CASSLSRGAFF. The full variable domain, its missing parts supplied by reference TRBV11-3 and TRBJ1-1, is EAGVVQSPRYKIIEKKQPVAFWCNPISGHNTLYWYLQNLGQGPELLIRYENEEAVDDSQLPKDRFSAERLKGVDSTLKIQPAELGDSAVYLCASSLSRGAFFGQGTRLTVV.

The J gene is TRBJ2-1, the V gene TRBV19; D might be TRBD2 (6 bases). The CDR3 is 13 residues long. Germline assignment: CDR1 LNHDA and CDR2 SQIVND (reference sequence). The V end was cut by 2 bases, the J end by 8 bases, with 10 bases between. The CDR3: CASSIRTSYEQFF. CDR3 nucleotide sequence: TGTGCCAGTAGTATACGTACTAGCTATGAGCAGTTCTTC.

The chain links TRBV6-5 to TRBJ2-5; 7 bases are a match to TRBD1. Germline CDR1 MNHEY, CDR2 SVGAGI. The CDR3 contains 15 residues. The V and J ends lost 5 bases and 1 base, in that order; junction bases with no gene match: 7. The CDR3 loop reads CASSHFTGVQETQYF. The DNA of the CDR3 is TGTGCCAGCAGTCATTTTACAGGGGTCCAAGAGACCCAGTACTTC.

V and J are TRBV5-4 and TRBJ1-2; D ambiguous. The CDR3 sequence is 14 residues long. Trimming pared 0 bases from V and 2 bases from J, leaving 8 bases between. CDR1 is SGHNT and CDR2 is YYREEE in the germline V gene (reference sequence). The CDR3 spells CASSLVGRNYGYTF. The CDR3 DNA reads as TGTGCCAGCAGCTTGGTAGGGAGGAACTATGGCTACACCTTC.

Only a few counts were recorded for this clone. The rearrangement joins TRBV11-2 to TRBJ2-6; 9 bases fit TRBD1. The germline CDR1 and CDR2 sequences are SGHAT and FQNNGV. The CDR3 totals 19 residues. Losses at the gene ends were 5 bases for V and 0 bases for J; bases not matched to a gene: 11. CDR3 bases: TGTGCCAGCAGCCAACAGGGGGCGACGCTCTTCTCTGGGGCCAACGTCCTGACTTTC. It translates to CASSQQGATLFSGANVLTF.

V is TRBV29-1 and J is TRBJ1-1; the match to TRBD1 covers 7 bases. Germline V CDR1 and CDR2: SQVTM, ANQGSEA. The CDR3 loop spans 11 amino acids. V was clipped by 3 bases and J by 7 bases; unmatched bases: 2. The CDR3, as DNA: TGCAGCGTTGAGTGGACAGGTGAAGCTTTCTTT. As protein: CSVEWTGEAFF.

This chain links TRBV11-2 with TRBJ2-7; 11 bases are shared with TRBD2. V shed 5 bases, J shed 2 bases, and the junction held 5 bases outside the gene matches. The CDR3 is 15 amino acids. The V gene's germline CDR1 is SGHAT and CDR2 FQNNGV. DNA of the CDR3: TGTGCCAGCAGCCAGGGACTAGCGGACCCCTACGAGCAGTACTTC. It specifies CASSQGLADPYEQYF.

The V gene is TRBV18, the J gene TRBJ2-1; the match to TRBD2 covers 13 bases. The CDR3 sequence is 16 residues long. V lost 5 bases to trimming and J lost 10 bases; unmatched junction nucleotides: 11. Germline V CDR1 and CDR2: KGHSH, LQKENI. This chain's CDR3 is CASSYGTSGAKPEQFF. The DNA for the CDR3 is TGTGCCAGCTCATACGGGACTAGCGGGGCGAAACCCGAGCAGTTCTTC.

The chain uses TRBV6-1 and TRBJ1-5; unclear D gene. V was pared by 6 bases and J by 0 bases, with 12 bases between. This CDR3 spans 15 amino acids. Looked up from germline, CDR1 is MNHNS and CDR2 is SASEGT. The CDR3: CASRVQIHSNQPQHF. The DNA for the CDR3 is TGTGCCAGCAGGGTACAGATCCATAGCAATCAGCCCCAGCATTTT.

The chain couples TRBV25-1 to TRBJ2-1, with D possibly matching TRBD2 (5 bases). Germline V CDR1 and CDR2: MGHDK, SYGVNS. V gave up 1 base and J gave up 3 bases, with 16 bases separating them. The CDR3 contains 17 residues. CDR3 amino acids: CASSEWSEGSLYNEQFF. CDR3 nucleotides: TGTGCCAGCAGTGAATGGTCTGAGGGATCCCTCTACAATGAGCAGTTCTTC.

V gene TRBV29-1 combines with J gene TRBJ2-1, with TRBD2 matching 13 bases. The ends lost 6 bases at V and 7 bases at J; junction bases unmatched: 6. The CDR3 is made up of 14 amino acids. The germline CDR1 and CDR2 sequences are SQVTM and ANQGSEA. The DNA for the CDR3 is TGCAGCGTCGACCAGACTAGCGGGGGGAATGAGCAGTTCTTC. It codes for CSVDQTSGGNEQFF.

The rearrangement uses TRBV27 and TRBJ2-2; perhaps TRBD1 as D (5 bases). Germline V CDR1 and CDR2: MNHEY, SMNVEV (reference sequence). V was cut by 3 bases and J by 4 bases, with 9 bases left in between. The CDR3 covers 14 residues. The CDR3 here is CASSFPGRTGELFF. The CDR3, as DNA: TGTGCCAGCAGTTTTCCAGGGCGCACCGGGGAGCTGTTTTTT.

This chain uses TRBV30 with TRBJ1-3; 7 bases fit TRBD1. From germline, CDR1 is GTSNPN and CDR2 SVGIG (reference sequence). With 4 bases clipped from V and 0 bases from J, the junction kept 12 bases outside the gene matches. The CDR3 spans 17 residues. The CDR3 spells CAWTLGPGQLSGNTIYF. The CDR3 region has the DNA TGTGCCTGGACCCTAGGCCCGGGACAGCTCTCTGGAAACACCATATATTTT.

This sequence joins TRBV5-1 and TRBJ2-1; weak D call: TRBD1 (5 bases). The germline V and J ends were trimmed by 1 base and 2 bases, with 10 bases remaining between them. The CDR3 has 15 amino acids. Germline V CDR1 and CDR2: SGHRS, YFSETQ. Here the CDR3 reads CASSLYQGAYNEQFF. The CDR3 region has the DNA TGCGCCAGCAGCTTGTACCAGGGCGCCTACAATGAGCAGTTCTTC.

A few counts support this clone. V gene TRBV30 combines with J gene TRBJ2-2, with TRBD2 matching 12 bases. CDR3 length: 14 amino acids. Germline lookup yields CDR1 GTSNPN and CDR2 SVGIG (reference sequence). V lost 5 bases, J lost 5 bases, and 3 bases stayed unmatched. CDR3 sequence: CAWDGTSGTGELFF. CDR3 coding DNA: TGTGCCTGGGACGGGACTAGCGGGACCGGGGAGCTGTTTTTT.

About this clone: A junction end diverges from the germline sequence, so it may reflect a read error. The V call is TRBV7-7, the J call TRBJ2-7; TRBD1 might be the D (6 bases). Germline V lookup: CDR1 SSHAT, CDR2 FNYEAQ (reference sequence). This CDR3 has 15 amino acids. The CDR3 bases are TGTGCTAGCAGCTTAGGAACAGGGATCGGATACGAGCAGTACTTC. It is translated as CASSLGTGIGYEQYF.

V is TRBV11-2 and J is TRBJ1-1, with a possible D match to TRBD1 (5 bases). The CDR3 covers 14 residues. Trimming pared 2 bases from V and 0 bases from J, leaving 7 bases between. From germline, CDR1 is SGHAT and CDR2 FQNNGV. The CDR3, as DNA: TGTGCCAGCAGCTTAAGACAGATGAACACTGAAGCTTTCTTT. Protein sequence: CASSLRQMNTEAFF.

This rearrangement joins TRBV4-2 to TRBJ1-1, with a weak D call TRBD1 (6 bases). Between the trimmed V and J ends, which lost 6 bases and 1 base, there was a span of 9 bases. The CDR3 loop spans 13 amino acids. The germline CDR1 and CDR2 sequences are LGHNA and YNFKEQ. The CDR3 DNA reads TGTGCCAGCAGTAGGACAGAGAACACTGAAGCTTTCTTT. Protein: CASSRTENTEAFF.

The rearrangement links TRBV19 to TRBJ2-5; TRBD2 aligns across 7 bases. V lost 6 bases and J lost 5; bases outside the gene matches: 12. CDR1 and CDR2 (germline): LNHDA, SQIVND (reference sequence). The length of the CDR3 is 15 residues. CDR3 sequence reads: CASRAPSGGRETQYF. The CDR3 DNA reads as TGTGCCAGTAGGGCCCCCTCCGGGGGGAGGGAGACCCAGTACTTC.

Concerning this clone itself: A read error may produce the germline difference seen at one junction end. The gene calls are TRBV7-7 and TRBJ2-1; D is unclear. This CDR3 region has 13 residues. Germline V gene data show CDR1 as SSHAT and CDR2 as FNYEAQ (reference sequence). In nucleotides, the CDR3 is TGTGCTAGCAGCTTAGGTTTGAGGAATGAGCAGTTCTTC. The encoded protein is CASSLGLRNEQFF.

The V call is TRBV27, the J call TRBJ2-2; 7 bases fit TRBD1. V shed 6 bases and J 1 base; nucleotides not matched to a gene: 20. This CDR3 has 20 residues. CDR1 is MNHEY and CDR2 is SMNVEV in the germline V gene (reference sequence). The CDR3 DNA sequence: TGTGCCAGCAGCCCTGGGGCCGAGGGACAGCTAATAGTGAACACCGGGGAGCTGTTTTTT. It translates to CASSPGAEGQLIVNTGELFF.

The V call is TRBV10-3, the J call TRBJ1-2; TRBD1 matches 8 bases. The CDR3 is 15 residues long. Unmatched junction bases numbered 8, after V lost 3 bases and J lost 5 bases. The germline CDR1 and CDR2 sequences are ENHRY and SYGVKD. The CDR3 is CAISDKDRVLYGYTF. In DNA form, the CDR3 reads TGTGCCATCAGTGACAAGGACAGGGTTTTGTATGGCTACACCTTC.

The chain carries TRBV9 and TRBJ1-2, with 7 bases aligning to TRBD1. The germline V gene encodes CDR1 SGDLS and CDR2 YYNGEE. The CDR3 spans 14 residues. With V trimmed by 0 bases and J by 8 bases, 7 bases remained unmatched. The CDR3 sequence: CASSVGGTAIGYTF. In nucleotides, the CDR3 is TGTGCCAGCAGCGTAGGAGGGACAGCTATCGGCTACACCTTC. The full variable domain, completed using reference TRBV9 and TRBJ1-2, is DSGVTQTPKHLITATGQRVTLRCSPRSGDLSVYWYQQSLDQGLQFLIQYYNGEERAKGNILERFSAQQFPDLHSELNLSSLELGDSALYFCASSVGGTAIGYTFGSGTRLTVV.

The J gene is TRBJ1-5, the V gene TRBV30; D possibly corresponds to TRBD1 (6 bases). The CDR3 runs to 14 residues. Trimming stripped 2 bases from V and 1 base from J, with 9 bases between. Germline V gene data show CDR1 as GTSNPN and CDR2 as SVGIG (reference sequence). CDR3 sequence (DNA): TGTGCCTGGAGTCTAGGGGGAAGCAATCAGCCCCAGCATTTT. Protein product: CAWSLGGSNQPQHF.

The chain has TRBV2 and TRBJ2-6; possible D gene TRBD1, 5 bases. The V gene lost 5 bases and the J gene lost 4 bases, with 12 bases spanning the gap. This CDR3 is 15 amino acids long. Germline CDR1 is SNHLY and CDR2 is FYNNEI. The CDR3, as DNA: TGTGCCAGCAGTAGGGGCTCGTACGGGGCCAACGTCCTGACTTTC. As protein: CASSRGSYGANVLTF.

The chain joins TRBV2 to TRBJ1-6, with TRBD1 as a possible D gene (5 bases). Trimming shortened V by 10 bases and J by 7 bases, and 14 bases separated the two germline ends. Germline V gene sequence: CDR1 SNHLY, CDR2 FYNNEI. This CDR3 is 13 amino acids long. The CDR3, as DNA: TGTGCCACCTTCGCGGAGGGGAATTCACCCCTCCACTTT. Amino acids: CATFAEGNSPLHF.